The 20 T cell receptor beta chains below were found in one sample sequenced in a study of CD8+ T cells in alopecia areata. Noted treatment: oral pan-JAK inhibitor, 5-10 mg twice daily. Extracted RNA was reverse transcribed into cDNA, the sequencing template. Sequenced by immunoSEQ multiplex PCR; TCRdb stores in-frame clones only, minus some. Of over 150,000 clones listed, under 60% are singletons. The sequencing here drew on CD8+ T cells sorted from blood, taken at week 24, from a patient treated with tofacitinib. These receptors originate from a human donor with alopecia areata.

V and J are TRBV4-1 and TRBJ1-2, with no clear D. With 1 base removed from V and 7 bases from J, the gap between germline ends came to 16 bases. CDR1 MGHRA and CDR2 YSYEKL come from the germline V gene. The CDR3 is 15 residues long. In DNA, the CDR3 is TGCGCCAGCAGCCAAGCGGAACAGAGCGAAACTGGCTACACCTTC. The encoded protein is CASSQAEQSETGYTF.

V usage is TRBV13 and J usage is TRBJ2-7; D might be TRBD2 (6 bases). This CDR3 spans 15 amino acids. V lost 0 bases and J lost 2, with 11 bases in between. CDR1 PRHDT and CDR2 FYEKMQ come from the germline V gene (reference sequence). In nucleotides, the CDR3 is TGTGCCAGCAGCTTAGGGCTAGCGAATCCCTACGAGCAGTACTTC. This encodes CASSLGLANPYEQYF. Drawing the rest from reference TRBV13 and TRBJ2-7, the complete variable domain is AAGVIQSPRHLIKEKRETATLKCYPIPRHDTVYWYQQGPGQDPQFLISFYEKMQSDKGSIPDRFSAQQFSDYHSELNMSSLELGDSALYFCASSLGLANPYEQYFGPGTRLTVT.

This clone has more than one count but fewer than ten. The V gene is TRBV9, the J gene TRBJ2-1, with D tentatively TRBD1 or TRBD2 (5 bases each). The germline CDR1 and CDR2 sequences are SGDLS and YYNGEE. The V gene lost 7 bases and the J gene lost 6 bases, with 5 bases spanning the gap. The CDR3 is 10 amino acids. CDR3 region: CASGGNEQFF. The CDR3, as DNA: TGTGCCAGCGGGGGCAATGAGCAGTTCTTC.

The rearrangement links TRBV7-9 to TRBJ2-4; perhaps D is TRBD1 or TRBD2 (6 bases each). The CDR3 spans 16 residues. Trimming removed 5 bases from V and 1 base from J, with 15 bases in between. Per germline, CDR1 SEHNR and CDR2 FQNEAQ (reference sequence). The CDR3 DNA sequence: TGTGCCAGCAGCCCGGAGGGGGTAACGGCCAAAAACATTCAGTACTTC. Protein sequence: CASSPEGVTAKNIQYF.

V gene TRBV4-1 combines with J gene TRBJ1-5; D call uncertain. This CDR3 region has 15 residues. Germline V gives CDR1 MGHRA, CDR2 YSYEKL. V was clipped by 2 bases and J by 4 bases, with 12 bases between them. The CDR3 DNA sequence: TGCGCCAGCAGCCAACGGCAGGATACGAATCAGCCCCAGCATTTT. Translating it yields CASSQRQDTNQPQHF.

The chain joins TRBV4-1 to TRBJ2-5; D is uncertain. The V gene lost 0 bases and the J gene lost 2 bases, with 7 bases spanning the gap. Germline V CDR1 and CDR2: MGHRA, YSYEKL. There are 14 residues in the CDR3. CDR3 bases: TGCGCCAGCAGCCAAGATTACTCTCAAGAGACCCAGTACTTC. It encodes CASSQDYSQETQYF.

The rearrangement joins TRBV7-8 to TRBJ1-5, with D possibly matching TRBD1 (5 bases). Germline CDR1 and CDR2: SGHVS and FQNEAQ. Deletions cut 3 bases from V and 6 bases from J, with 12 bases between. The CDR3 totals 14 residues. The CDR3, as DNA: TGTGCCAGCAGCTTGCGACAGAACGGTCAGCCCCAGCATTTT. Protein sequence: CASSLRQNGQPQHF.

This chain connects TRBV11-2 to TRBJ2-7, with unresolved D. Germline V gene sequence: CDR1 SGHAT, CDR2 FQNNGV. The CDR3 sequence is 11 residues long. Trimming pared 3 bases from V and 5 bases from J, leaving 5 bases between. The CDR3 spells CASSFVHEQYF. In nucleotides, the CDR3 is TGTGCCAGCAGCTTTGTCCACGAGCAGTACTTC. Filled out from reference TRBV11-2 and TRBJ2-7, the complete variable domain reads EAGVAQSPRYKIIEKRQSVAFWCNPISGHATLYWYQQILGQGPKLLIQFQNNGVVDDSQLPKDRFSAERLKGVDSTLKIQPAKLEDSAVYLCASSFVHEQYFGPGTRLTVT.

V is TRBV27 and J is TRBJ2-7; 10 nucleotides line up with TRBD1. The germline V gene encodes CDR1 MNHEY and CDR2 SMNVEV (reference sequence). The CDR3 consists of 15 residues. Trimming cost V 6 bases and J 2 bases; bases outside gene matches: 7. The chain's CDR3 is CASRPHGQGAYEQYF. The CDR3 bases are TGTGCCAGCAGACCACACGGACAGGGGGCCTACGAGCAGTACTTC.

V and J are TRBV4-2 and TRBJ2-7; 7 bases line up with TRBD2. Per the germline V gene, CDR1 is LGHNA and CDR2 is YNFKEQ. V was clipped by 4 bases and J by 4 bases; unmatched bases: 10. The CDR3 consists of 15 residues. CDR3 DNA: TGTGCCAGCAGCCGCATTCTAGCGGACGATTACGAGCAGTACTTC. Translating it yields CASSRILADDYEQYF.

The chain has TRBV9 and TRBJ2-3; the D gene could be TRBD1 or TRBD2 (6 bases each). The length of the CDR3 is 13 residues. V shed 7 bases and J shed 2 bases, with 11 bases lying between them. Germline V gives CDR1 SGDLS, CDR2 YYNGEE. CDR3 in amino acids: CASARGHTDTQYF. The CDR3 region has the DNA TGTGCCAGCGCCCGGGGGCACACAGATACGCAGTATTTT.

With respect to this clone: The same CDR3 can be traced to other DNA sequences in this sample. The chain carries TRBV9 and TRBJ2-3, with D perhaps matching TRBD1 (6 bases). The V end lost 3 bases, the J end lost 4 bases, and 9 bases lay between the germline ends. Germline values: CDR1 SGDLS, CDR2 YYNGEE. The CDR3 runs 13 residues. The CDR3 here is CASSEQGADTQYF. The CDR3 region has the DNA TGTGCCAGCAGCGAACAGGGAGCAGATACGCAGTATTTT.

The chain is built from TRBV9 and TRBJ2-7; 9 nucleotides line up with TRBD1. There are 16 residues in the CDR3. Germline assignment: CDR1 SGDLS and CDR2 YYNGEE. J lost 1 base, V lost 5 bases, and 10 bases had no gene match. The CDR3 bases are TGTGCCAGCAGACCGCTTTGGGACAGGGTGTCCTACGAGCAGTACTTC. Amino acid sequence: CASRPLWDRVSYEQYF.

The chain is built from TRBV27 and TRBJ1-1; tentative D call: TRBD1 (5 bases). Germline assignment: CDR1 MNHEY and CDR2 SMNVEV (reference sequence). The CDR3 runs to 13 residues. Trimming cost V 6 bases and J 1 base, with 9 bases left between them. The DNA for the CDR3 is TGTGCCAGCAGCCGAGGGGCGAACACTGAAGCTTTCTTT. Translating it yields CASSRGANTEAFF.

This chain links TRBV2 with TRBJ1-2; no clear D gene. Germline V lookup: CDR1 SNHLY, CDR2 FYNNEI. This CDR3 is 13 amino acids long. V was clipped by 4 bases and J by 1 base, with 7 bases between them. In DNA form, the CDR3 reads TGTGCCAGCAGTGGTAGGGATAACTATGGCTACACCTTC. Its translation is CASSGRDNYGYTF.

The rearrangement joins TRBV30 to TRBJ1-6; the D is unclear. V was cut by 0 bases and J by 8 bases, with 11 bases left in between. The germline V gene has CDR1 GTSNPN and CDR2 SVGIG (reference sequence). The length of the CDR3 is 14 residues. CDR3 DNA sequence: TGTGCCTGGAGTGTCCCCGGGTTGGATTCACCCCTCCACTTT. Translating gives CAWSVPGLDSPLHF. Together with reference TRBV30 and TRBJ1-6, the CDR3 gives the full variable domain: SQTIHQWPATLVQPVGSPLSLECTVEGTSNPNLYWYRQAAGRGLQLLFYSVGIGQISSEVPQNLSASRPQDRQFILSSKKLLLSDSGFYLCAWSVPGLDSPLHFGNGTRLTVT.

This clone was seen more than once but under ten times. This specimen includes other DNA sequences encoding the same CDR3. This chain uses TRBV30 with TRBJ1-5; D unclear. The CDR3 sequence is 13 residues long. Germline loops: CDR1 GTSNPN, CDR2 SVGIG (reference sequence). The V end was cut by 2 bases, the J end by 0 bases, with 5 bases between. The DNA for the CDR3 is TGTGCCTGGAGTCTAGGTAGCAATCAGCCCCAGCATTTT. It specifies CAWSLGSNQPQHF.

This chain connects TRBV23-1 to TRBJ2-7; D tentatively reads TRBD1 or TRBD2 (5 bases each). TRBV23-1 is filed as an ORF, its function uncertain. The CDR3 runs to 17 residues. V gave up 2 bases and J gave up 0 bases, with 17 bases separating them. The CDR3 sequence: CASSQNARDRSSYEQYF. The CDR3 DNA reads TGCGCCAGCAGTCAAAATGCTCGGGACCGCAGCTCCTACGAGCAGTACTTC.

Here the CDR3 reads CASSLQRGLNQPQHF. CDR3 bases: TGTGCCAGCAGCTTGCAACGAGGACTCAATCAGCCCCAGCATTTT. The chain combines TRBV5-6 with TRBJ1-5; the D is unclear. Per germline, CDR1 SGHDT and CDR2 YYEEEE. The CDR3 contains 15 residues. The germline V and J ends were trimmed by 1 base and 3 bases, with 11 bases remaining between them.

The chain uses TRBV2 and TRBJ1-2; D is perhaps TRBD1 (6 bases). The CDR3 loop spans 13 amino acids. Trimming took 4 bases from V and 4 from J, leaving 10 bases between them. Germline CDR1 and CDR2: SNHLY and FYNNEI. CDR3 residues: CASSGGPRYGYTF. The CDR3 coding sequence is TGTGCCAGCAGTGGGGGGCCGCGCTATGGCTACACCTTC.